This section outlines one T cell receptor (beta chain) sequence together with its context. Its antigen is undetermined. The CDR3 is 15 amino acids. With 0 bases clipped from V and 10 bases from J, the junction kept 4 bases outside the gene matches. Per germline, CDR1 MNHEY and CDR2 SVGAGI. PCR primers comprised 60 Vbeta and 13 Jbeta primers. Assay: immunoSEQ multiplex PCR; the TCRdb copy retains only in-frame clones and omits some. Listed are about 53,000 clones; approximately 2% falls within the top ten. The sample belongs to a study of cytomegalovirus exposure and HLA in healthy donors. Study-wide results and caveats: A classifier reportedly called cytomegalovirus status with high sensitivity and specificity.

The clonotype comes from a young woman in good health and CMV-seronegative. Sequencing used PBMCs. This chain uses TRBV6-5 with TRBJ2-1; 12 positions match TRBD1. CDR3 protein: CASSYSPGTGGEQFF. The CDR3, as DNA: TGTGCCAGCAGTTACTCCCCCGGGACAGGGGGCGAGCAGTTCTTC.